One sample yielded the 3 T cell receptor beta chains listed below, sequenced in a study of CXCR3-negative and CXCR3-positive naive CD8 T cells. UMI-tagged TRB cDNA libraries were built via 5' RACE. One entry per CDR3 protein, without DNA, is what TCRdb gives after re-calling the 5' RACE reads. Here the sample table reports roughly 70,000 distinct CDR3 sequences. The sample taken for sequencing was naive CXCR3- CD8+ T cells from blood. This sample's subset: CD45RO-CCR7+CD27+CD95- naive CD8+ T cells lacking CXCR3 (TNR3-). These receptors all come from a human donor in good health. Some clones in this sample may be carry-over from other donors' samples.

The chain couples TRBV10-3 to TRBJ2-2; TCRdb's assignment of TRBD1 cannot be checked, as there is no DNA. The germline V gene has CDR1 ENHRY and CDR2 SYGVKD. The CDR3 is made up of 14 amino acids. The CDR3 sequence: CAITEGAGTGELFF.

J is TRBJ2-7 and V is TRBV7-9; the TCRdb D gene call, TRBD1, has no DNA to confirm it. CDR1 SEHNR and CDR2 FQNEAQ come from the germline V gene (reference sequence). This CDR3 contains 12 residues. The CDR3 sequence is CASSGGGYEQYF.

V usage is TRBV5-5 and J usage is TRBJ2-3; TCRdb proposes TRBD2, but this gene call is untestable without DNA. This CDR3 contains 16 residues. Germline V gene data show CDR1 as SGHKS and CDR2 as YYEKEE (reference sequence). CDR3 in amino acids: CASSGASGRNADTQYF.